A single sample gave rise to the 15 T cell receptor beta chains below, sequenced in a study of blood T cell repertoires in COVID-19. This table comes from immunoSEQ multiplex PCR, and its TCRdb copy is limited to in-frame clones, with some not included. The repertoire includes 30,000 to 40,000 clones, approximately 81% of them detected once, and more than 1.5% sits in the top ten. Sequencing used peripheral blood. These receptors were collected from a man aged 60 to 75 with COVID-19, enrolled during active disease.

The sample holds one count of this clone. J is TRBJ2-3 and V is TRBV11-3, with D maybe TRBD1 (5 bases). V was cut by 1 base and J by 0 bases, with 11 bases left in between. Germline assignment: CDR1 SGHNT and CDR2 YENEEA. This CDR3 spans 16 amino acids. Written as DNA, the CDR3 is TGTGCCAGCAGCTTAGGCAGGGCGGCTAGCACAGATACGCAGTATTTT. Translation: CASSLGRAASTDTQYF.

J is TRBJ1-1 and V is TRBV21-1; the table's D gene call, TRBD1, was not cross checked with the DNA. TRBV21-1 is marked as a pseudogene. This CDR3 is built from 15 residues. The CDR3 bases are TGTGCCAGCAGCAAAGCTACGGGCAGGGGTGATGAAGCTTTCTTT. It is translated as CASSKATGRGDEAFF.

This chain joins TRBV10-2 and TRBJ1-5, with TRBD1 matching over 7 bases. The CDR3 is 12 residues long. Germline CDR1 WSHSY, CDR2 SAAADI. The J segment lost 7 bases and the V segment lost 10 bases, leaving 7 bases of the junction unmatched. CDR3 region: CATRDRGQPQHF. In DNA, the CDR3 is TGCGCCACCCGGGACAGAGGCCAGCCCCAGCATTTT.

The V call is TRBV29-1, the J call TRBJ2-7; possibly TRBD2 for D (5 bases). Germline CDR1 SQVTM, CDR2 ANQGSEA. The CDR3 is 12 amino acids. V was clipped by 6 bases and J by 2 bases, with 11 bases between them. The DNA for the CDR3 is TGCAGCGTAGAGGGCCGGACCTACGAGCAGTACTTC. Its translation is CSVEGRTYEQYF.

This chain joins TRBV10-1 and TRBJ1-2; 7 bases are a match to TRBD1. V lost 6 bases and J lost 5; bases outside the gene matches: 9. The CDR3 totals 14 residues. Germline assignment: CDR1 WNHNN and CDR2 SYGVQD (reference sequence). Here the CDR3 reads CASRGDREAYGYTF. In DNA, the CDR3 is TGCGCCAGCAGGGGAGACAGGGAGGCTTATGGCTACACCTTC.

The chain carries TRBV7-3 and TRBJ2-7; no reliable D call. The CDR3 has 15 amino acids. Trimming shortened V by 2 bases and J by 3 bases, and 14 bases separated the two germline ends. CDR1 and CDR2 from the germline V gene are SGHTA and FQGTGA. The CDR3: CASSLGESRRYEQYF. In DNA, the CDR3 is TGTGCCAGCAGCTTAGGAGAGAGTCGTCGCTACGAGCAGTACTTC.

The chain combines TRBV21-1 with TRBJ1-1. TRBV21-1 is a pseudogene. There are 14 residues in the CDR3. This CDR3 is CASSKATDYTEAFF. The CDR3 region has the DNA TGTGCCAGCAGCAAAGCGACGGACTACACTGAAGCTTTCTTT.

This clone occurred a few times. DNA of the CDR3: TGTGCCAGCAGCCAAGCACGGGAAGGAAACACCATATATTTT. It translates to CASSQAREGNTIYF. This rearrangement joins TRBV4-2 to TRBJ1-3; no reliable D call. The germline V and J ends were trimmed by 1 base and 4 bases, with 8 bases remaining between them. In germline, CDR1 is LGHNA, CDR2 YNFKEQ. The CDR3 totals 14 residues.

This chain uses TRBV5-6 with TRBJ1-2, with 7 bases identical to TRBD1. CDR1 and CDR2 (germline): SGHDT, YYEEEE. With 0 bases clipped from V and 4 bases from J, the junction kept 6 bases outside the gene matches. The CDR3 is 15 amino acids. Here the CDR3 reads CASSLDPRDSYGYTF. CDR3 nucleotide sequence: TGTGCCAGCAGCTTGGACCCCCGGGACAGCTATGGCTACACCTTC.

This rearrangement joins TRBV7-2 to TRBJ2-7, with 9 bases matching TRBD1. With 4 bases clipped from V and 5 bases from J, the junction kept 9 bases outside the gene matches. The germline gives CDR1 SGHTA, CDR2 FQGNSA. The CDR3 is made up of 15 amino acids. CDR3 in amino acids: CASSSRTGVGHEQYF. Here the CDR3 DNA reads TGTGCCAGCAGCTCCCGGACAGGGGTGGGTCACGAGCAGTACTTC. The full variable domain, in which reference TRBV7-2 and TRBJ2-7 provide the parts outside the CDR3, is GAGVSQSPSNKVTEKGKDVELRCDPISGHTALYWYRQSLGQGLEFLIYFQGNSAPDKSGLPSDRFSAERTGGSVSTLTIQRTQQEDSAVYLCASSSRTGVGHEQYFGPGTRLTVT.

V and J are TRBV7-8 and TRBJ1-4; TRBD1 might be the D (6 bases). Germline V gene sequence: CDR1 SGHVS, CDR2 FQNEAQ. The CDR3 consists of 15 residues. The V end was cut by 2 bases, the J end by 1 base, with 8 bases between. CDR3 region: CASSLRGKTNEKLFF. The DNA for the CDR3 is TGTGCCAGCAGCTTAAGGGGGAAAACTAATGAAAAACTGTTTTTT.

This rearrangement joins TRBV6-1 to TRBJ2-3, with 7 nucleotides matching TRBD1. The V segment lost 2 bases and the J segment 3 bases; nucleotides outside the gene matches: 8. Germline CDR1 and CDR2: MNHNS and SASEGT. This CDR3 is 16 amino acids long. CDR3 protein: CASSERGDSVTDTQYF. The CDR3 nucleotides read TGTGCCAGCAGTGAAAGAGGGGACAGTGTGACAGATACGCAGTATTTT.

The gene calls are TRBV19 and TRBJ1-3; 7 bases match TRBD1. The junction had 10 bases not matched to a gene; V was cut back by 10 bases and J by 1 base. This CDR3 spans 15 amino acids. Germline values: CDR1 LNHDA, CDR2 SQIVND (reference sequence). The CDR3 DNA sequence: TGTGCCACCACAGGGGATACTTGGTCTGGAAACACCATATATTTT. Translation gives CATTGDTWSGNTIYF.

The CDR3 DNA follows: TGTGCCAGTAGTATAGCCACGGGCTATGGCTACACCTTC. Its protein product is CASSIATGYGYTF. The chain couples TRBV19 to TRBJ1-2; D not resolved. Trimming cost V 1 base and J 4 bases, with 7 bases left between them. This CDR3 is 13 amino acids long. Per germline, CDR1 LNHDA and CDR2 SQIVND (reference sequence).

Here the CDR3 DNA reads TGTGCCAGCAGCCAATCCCCCGGGACAGCTTACTATGGCTACACCTTC. It codes for CASSQSPGTAYYGYTF. The rearrangement links TRBV3-1 (or the pseudogene TRBV3-2) to TRBJ1-2; 7 nucleotides match TRBD1. The J segment lost 3 bases and the V segment lost 2 bases, leaving 9 bases of the junction unmatched. CDR1 LGHDT and CDR2 YNNKEL come from the germline V gene (reference sequence). The CDR3 contains 16 residues.